The entry below gives a single T cell receptor beta chain sequence along with its context. The entry originates in a study of identical twins. Germline loops: CDR1 DFQATT, CDR2 SNEGSKA (reference sequence). The CDR3 runs 15 residues. J gave up 3 bases and V 3 bases, and 2 bases lay outside the gene matches. TCRdb reanalysed the 5' RACE reads using MiXCR and keeps one entry per CDR3 protein. The profile shows more than 1.5 million distinct CDR3 sequences, about 32% of them singletons. Material: cord blood. The chain joins TRBV20-1 to TRBJ1-6; 10 nucleotides align to TRBD1. This TCR derives from a newborn girl in good health. The CDR3 is CSARGQGNYNSPLHF. CDR3 DNA: TGCAGTGCTAGGGGACAGGGGAACTATAATTCACCCCTCCACTTT.